The sequence of this T cell receptor (beta chain) was determined in a study of beta chain features in type 1 diabetes. The study, taken as a whole, reports: Equally in patients and controls, PCR might preferentially amplify shorter templates. Type 1 diabetes patients had moderately but significantly shorter TCRB CDR3s in all four CD4+ subsets.

This clone was seen more than once but under ten times. Antigen unknown. cDNA synthesis used the whole RNA isolate, giving expressed TCRB sequences. The study sequenced naive, central memory and regulatory T cell samples to an average of around 3.4 million reads. TCRdb's table, derived via immunoSEQ multiplex PCR, lists solely in-frame clones and lacks some. There are around 260,000 clones in the sample; approximately 20% occur only once, and 0.025% to 0.035% lies in the top ten. The ends were cut back, 3 bases at V and 0 bases at J, with 2 bases in the middle. Germline V CDR1 and CDR2: SEHNR, FQNEAQ (reference sequence). This CDR3 has 12 residues. One heparinised draw of blood, averaging around 100 mL, came from each donor. A sort by CD45RO/CCR7/CD25/CD127/CD95/CD27 yielded CD4+ naive, central memory, regulatory and stem cell-like memory cells.

Input material: naive CD4+ T cells from blood. The origin of this receptor is a woman in her 40s with type 1 diabetes. The chain is built from TRBV7-9 and TRBJ1-2; D is uncertain. The CDR3 sequence is CASSFSNYGYTF. For the CDR3, the DNA is TGTGCCAGCAGCTTCTCTAACTATGGCTACACCTTC.